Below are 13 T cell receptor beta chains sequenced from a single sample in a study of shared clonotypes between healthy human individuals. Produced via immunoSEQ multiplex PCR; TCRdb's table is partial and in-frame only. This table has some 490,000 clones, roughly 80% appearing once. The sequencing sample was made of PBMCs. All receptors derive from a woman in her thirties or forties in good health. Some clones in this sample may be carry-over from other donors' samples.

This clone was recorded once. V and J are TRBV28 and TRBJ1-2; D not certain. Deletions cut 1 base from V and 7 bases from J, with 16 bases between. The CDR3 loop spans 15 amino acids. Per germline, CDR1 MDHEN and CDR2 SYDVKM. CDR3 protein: CASSLSPEAPGGYTF. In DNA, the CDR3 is TGTGCCAGCAGTTTATCCCCCGAAGCTCCGGGTGGCTACACCTTC.

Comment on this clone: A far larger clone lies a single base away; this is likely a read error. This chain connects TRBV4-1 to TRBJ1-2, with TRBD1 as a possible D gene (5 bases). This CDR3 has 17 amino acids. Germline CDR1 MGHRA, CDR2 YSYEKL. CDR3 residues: CASSQAPGQGTNHGYTF. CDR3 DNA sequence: TGCGCCAGCAGCCAAGCCCCGGGGCAGGGAACTAACCATGGCTACACCTTC.

CDR3 DNA sequence: TGTGCCAGCAGCCAGGGACTAGCGGGGTCGGGAGCCTACGAGCAGTACTTC. Translating it yields CASSQGLAGSGAYEQYF. This chain connects TRBV4-2 to TRBJ2-7; 13 positions agree with TRBD2. CDR3 length equals 17 residues. The J segment lost 2 bases and the V segment lost 3 bases, leaving 7 bases of the junction unmatched. Germline assignment: CDR1 LGHNA and CDR2 YNFKEQ.

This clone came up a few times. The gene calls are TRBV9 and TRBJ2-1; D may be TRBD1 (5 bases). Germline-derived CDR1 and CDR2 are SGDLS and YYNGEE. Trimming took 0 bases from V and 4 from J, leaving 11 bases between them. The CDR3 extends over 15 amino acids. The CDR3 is CASSVDWGHYNEQFF. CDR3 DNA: TGTGCCAGCAGCGTAGACTGGGGCCATTACAATGAGCAGTTCTTC.

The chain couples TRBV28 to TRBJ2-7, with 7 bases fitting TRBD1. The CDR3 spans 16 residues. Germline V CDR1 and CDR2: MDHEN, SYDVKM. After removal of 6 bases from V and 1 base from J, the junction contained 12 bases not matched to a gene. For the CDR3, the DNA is TGTGCCAGCAGGGAACCGGGACAGACCCTTTCCTACGAGCAGTACTTC. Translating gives CASREPGQTLSYEQYF.

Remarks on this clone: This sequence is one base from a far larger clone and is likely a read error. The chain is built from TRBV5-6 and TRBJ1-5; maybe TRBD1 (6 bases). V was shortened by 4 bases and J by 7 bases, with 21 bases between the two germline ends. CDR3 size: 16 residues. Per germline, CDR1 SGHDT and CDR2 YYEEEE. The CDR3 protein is CASSSRTVGLGQPQHF. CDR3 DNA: TGTGCCAGCAGCAGCCGGACAGTGGGCTTGGGCCAGCCCCAGCATTTT.

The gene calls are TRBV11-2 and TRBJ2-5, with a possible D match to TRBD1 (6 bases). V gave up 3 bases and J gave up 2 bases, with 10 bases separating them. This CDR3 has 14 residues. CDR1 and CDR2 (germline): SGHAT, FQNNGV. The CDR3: CASSFGQSQETQYF. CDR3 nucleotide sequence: TGTGCCAGCAGCTTTGGACAGAGTCAAGAGACCCAGTACTTC.

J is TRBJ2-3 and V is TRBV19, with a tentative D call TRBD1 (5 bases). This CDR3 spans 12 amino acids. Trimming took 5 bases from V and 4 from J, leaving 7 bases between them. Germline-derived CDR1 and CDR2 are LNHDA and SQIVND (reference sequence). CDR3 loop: CASSEGADTQYF. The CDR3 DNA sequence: TGTGCCAGTAGTGAAGGGGCAGATACGCAGTATTTT.

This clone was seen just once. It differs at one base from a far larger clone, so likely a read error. CDR3 in DNA: TGCGCCAGCAGCTTTGGGGCAGCCGAGGATACTGAAGCTTTCTTT. Encoded protein: CASSFGAAEDTEAFF. The V and J genes are TRBV5-1 and TRBJ1-1; D perhaps matches TRBD1 (5 bases). The ends were cut back, 2 bases at V and 5 bases at J, with 16 bases in the middle. Germline V CDR1 and CDR2: SGHRS, YFSETQ. The CDR3 spans 15 residues.

CDR3 bases: TGTGCCAGCAGCCAACCGGGACAGCGCACCGGGGAGCTGTTTTTT. Its protein is CASSQPGQRTGELFF. This chain joins TRBV4-2 and TRBJ2-2; TRBD1 matches 7 bases. The CDR3 has 15 residues. Germline CDR1 and CDR2: LGHNA and YNFKEQ. V gave up 2 bases and J gave up 4 bases; unmatched junction bases: 4.

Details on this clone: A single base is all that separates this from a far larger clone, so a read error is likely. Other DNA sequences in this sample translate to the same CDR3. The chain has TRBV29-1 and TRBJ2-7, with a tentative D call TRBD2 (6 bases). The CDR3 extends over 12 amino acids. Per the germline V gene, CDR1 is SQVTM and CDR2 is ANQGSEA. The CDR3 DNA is TGCGGCGCGCGGGACGGAACCTACGAGCAGTACTTC. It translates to CGARDGTYEQYF.

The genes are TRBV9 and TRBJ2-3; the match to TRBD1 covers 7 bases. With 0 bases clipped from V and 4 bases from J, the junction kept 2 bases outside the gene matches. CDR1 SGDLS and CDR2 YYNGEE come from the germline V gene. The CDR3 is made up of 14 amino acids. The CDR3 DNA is TGTGCCAGCAGCGTAGTGACAGGGTCAGATACGCAGTATTTT. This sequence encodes CASSVVTGSDTQYF.

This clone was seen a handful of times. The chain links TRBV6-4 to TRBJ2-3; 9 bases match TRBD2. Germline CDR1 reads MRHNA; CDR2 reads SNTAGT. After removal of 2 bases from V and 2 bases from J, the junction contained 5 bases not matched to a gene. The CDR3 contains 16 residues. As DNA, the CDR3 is TGTGCCAGCAGTGACACGGCTAGCGGGGACACAGATACGCAGTATTTT. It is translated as CASSDTASGDTDTQYF.